These T cell receptor beta chains were read from a single sample in a study of T cells in Graves' hyperthyroidism and ophthalmopathy. TCRdb used MiXCR to reprocess the multiplex PCR reads, holding one entry per CDR3 protein. Here the sample spans about 420,000 distinct CDR3 sequences, about 13% being singletons. The specimen was blood. The receptor set was obtained from a woman in her late teens or twenties with Graves' hyperthyroidism. CDR3s include the opening cysteine and the closing phenylalanine or tryptophan. D genes are given only for firm matches. Size is omitted from some rows. Given values are once, few, many or a class for expanded clones.

D: TRBD1
size: few
J: TRBJ1-6
V: TRBV7-2
CDR3: CASSRRTGGIPRDNSPLHF
DNA: TGTGCCAGCAGCCGTAGGACAGGGGGTATCCCTAGGGATAATTCACCCCTCCACTTT

D: .
size: many
J: TRBJ2-7
V: TRBV10-2
CDR3: CASSESTTGSYEQYF
DNA: TGCGCCAGCAGTGAGTCGACAACAGGGTCCTACGAGCAGTACTTC

D: .
size: few
J: TRBJ2-7
V: TRBV30
CDR3: CAWNSAYEQYF
DNA: TGTGCCTGGAACAGTGCCTACGAGCAGTACTTC

D: .
size: .
J: TRBJ1-6
V: TRBV10-3
CDR3: CAISTETHGSPLHF
DNA: TGTGCCATCAGTACGGAAACACACGGTTCACCCCTCCACTTT

D: TRBD2
size: many
J: TRBJ2-3
V: TRBV27
CDR3: CASRSSGRPESRDTQYF
DNA: TGTGCCAGCAGATCTAGCGGGAGGCCCGAAAGCCGAGATACGCAGTATTTT

D: .
size: .
J: TRBJ1-6
V: TRBV7-2
CDR3: CASSHNSQNSPLHF
DNA: TGTGCCAGCAGCCACAACAGCCAAAATTCACCCCTCCACTTT

D: .
size: many
J: TRBJ1-2
V: TRBV7-2
CDR3: CASSLGWGGNYGYTF
DNA: TGTGCCAGCAGCTTAGGTTGGGGGGGCAACTATGGCTACACCTTC

D: .
size: .
J: TRBJ2-4
V: TRBV5-1
CDR3: CASRVQGGDLGAKNIQYF
DNA: TGCGCCAGCAGGGTTCAGGGTGGGGACCTCGGGGCCAAAAACATTCAGTACTTC

D: TRBD2
size: many
J: TRBJ2-7
V: TRBV11-2
CDR3: CASSLTRTSGSPYEQYF
DNA: TGTGCCAGCAGCTTAACACGGACTAGCGGGAGTCCGTACGAGCAGTACTTC

D: TRBD1
size: few
J: TRBJ1-5
V: TRBV12-3/TRBV12-4
CDR3: CASSVRGPVNQPQHF
DNA: TGTGCCAGCAGCGTAAGGGGGCCTGTTAATCAGCCCCAGCATTTT

D: TRBD1
size: .
J: TRBJ1-4
V: TRBV5-1
CDR3: CASTGTGMEKLFF
DNA: TGCGCCAGCACCGGGACAGGGATGGAAAAACTGTTTTTT

D: TRBD1
size: .
J: TRBJ2-2
V: TRBV28
CDR3: CASSLTGESNTGELFF
DNA: TGTGCCAGCAGTCTCACAGGGGAATCGAACACCGGGGAGCTGTTTTTT

D: .
size: many
J: TRBJ2-1
V: TRBV27
CDR3: CASSSLGGGMRKQFF
DNA: TGTGCCAGCAGTTCCTTAGGGGGGGGAATGAGGAAGCAGTTCTTC

D: TRBD2
size: many
J: TRBJ2-1
V: TRBV20-1
CDR3: CSAPSLELAGGLYNEQFF
DNA: TGCAGTGCCCCCTCTCTAGAGCTAGCGGGAGGGCTTTACAATGAGCAGTTCTTC

D: .
size: many
J: TRBJ2-7
V: TRBV20-1
CDR3: CSAVTESYEQYF
DNA: TGCAGTGCTGTAACAGAGTCCTACGAGCAGTACTTC

D: .
size: many
J: TRBJ1-2
V: TRBV5-4
CDR3: CASSQGPDQPGSYTF
DNA: TGTGCCAGCAGCCAGGGCCCAGACCAACCCGGGAGCTACACCTTC

D: TRBD2
size: .
J: TRBJ2-5
V: TRBV6-2/TRBV6-3
CDR3: CASSYWASGETQYF
DNA: TGTGCCAGCAGTTACTGGGCTAGCGGGGAGACCCAGTACTTC

D: TRBD1
size: .
J: TRBJ1-1
V: TRBV27
CDR3: CASSSQGWDTEAFF
DNA: TGTGCCAGCAGTTCACAGGGGTGGGACACTGAAGCTTTCTTT

D: .
size: many
J: TRBJ1-2
V: TRBV28
CDR3: CASSLDDLLGYGYTF
DNA: TGTGCCAGCAGTTTAGACGACCTACTGGGCTATGGCTACACCTTC

D: .
size: many
J: TRBJ2-1
V: TRBV30
CDR3: CAWSSLGRPSYNEQFF
DNA: TGTGCCTGGAGCTCACTCGGACGGCCCTCCTACAATGAGCAGTTCTTC

D: .
size: many
J: TRBJ1-2
V: TRBV20-1
CDR3: CSARDRGETYGYTF
DNA: TGCAGTGCTAGAGACCGCGGCGAGACCTATGGCTACACCTTC

D: TRBD2
size: .
J: TRBJ2-3
V: TRBV5-5
CDR3: CASRPGLAGIRTDTQYF
DNA: TGTGCCAGCAGACCAGGACTAGCGGGTATTCGCACAGATACGCAGTATTTT

D: .
size: many
J: TRBJ1-2
V: TRBV6-1
CDR3: CASSEALQGGYTF
DNA: TGTGCCAGCAGTGAAGCGCTTCAGGGTGGCTACACCTTC

D: .
size: many
J: TRBJ1-3
V: TRBV3-1
CDR3: CASSQDRSGTAGNTIYF
DNA: TGTGCCAGCAGCCAAGATCGGTCAGGGACCGCTGGAAACACCATATATTTT

D: TRBD1
size: many
J: TRBJ1-6
V: TRBV13
CDR3: CASSLRGQGASPLHF
DNA: TGTGCCAGCAGCTTAAGGGGGCAGGGGGCCTCACCCCTCCACTTT

D: .
size: .
J: TRBJ2-5
V: TRBV4-1
CDR3: CASSQAGVETQYF
DNA: TGCGCCAGCAGCCAGGCAGGGGTCGAGACCCAGTACTTC

D: .
size: many
J: TRBJ2-5
V: TRBV20-1
CDR3: CSARAGTIQETQYF
DNA: TGCAGTGCTAGAGCAGGGACGATACAAGAGACCCAGTACTTC

D: .
size: .
J: TRBJ1-1
V: TRBV19
CDR3: CASSIRGSEAFF
DNA: TGTGCCAGTAGTATTAGGGGGTCTGAAGCTTTCTTT

D: TRBD2
size: many
J: TRBJ2-1
V: TRBV27
CDR3: CASSLHSGTSGYNEQFF
DNA: TGTGCCAGCAGTTTACACTCCGGGACTAGCGGCTACAATGAGCAGTTCTTC

D: TRBD2
size: few
J: TRBJ2-2
V: TRBV29-1
CDR3: CSGAAGVGTGELFF
DNA: TGCAGCGGGGCAGCGGGAGTGGGGACCGGGGAGCTGTTTTTT

D: TRBD1
size: .
J: TRBJ2-5
V: TRBV11-2
CDR3: CASSPRQGDQETQYF
DNA: TGTGCCAGCAGCCCGAGACAGGGGGACCAAGAGACCCAGTACTTC

D: .
size: many
J: TRBJ1-2
V: TRBV12-3/TRBV12-4
CDR3: CASTQAGFYTF
DNA: TGTGCCAGCACTCAGGCGGGGTTCTACACCTTC

D: .
size: .
J: TRBJ1-1
V: TRBV20-1
CDR3: CSARAYPGLPMTEAFF
DNA: TGCAGTGCTAGAGCGTATCCAGGACTTCCGATGACTGAAGCTTTCTTT

D: .
size: .
J: TRBJ2-1
V: TRBV20-1
CDR3: CSASSPGHGYNEQFF
DNA: TGCAGTGCTAGCAGTCCGGGGCACGGATACAATGAGCAGTTCTTC

D: .
size: many
J: TRBJ2-4
V: TRBV28
CDR3: CASSFQGIANIQYF
DNA: TGTGCCAGCAGTTTTCAGGGGATTGCAAACATTCAGTACTTC

D: .
size: many
J: TRBJ2-5
V: TRBV11-2
CDR3: CASTQEPGRQETQYF
DNA: TGTGCCAGCACCCAAGAGCCAGGGAGACAAGAGACCCAGTACTTC

D: .
size: .
J: TRBJ2-2
V: TRBV4-3
CDR3: CASSQEIGRELFF
DNA: TGCGCCAGCAGCCAAGAGATTGGACGGGAACTGTTTTTT

D: .
size: few
J: TRBJ2-5
V: TRBV4-1
CDR3: CASSHGGGETQYF
DNA: TGCGCCAGCAGCCACGGAGGGGGGGAGACCCAGTACTTC

D: .
size: many
J: TRBJ1-1
V: TRBV5-1
CDR3: CASSPQNGQGRITFF
DNA: TGCGCCAGCAGCCCCCAGAATGGCCAGGGGCGGATAACTTTCTTT

D: .
size: .
J: TRBJ1-5
V: TRBV19
CDR3: CASNAASNQPQHF
DNA: TGTGCCAGTAACGCAGCTAGCAATCAGCCCCAGCATTTT

D: .
size: .
J: TRBJ2-1
V: TRBV3-2
CDR3: CASSCYRLAGADEQFF
DNA: TGTGCCAGCAGCTGTTATAGGCTAGCGGGAGCTGATGAGCAGTTCTTC

D: TRBD2
size: .
J: TRBJ2-3
V: TRBV7-2
CDR3: CASSPGPGVAGLTRADTQYF
DNA: TGTGCCAGCAGCCCGGGGCCTGGGGTAGCGGGACTAACTCGGGCAGATACGCAGTATTTT

D: .
size: many
J: TRBJ2-1
V: TRBV30
CDR3: CAWSVGGAGYNEQFF
DNA: TGTGCCTGGAGTGTAGGGGGAGCCGGCTACAATGAGCAGTTCTTC

D: .
size: .
J: TRBJ2-5
V: TRBV11-2
CDR3: CASSPRTAGKQETQYF
DNA: TGTGCCAGCAGCCCACGGACGGCAGGGAAACAAGAGACCCAGTACTTC

D: TRBD1
size: many
J: TRBJ2-6
V: TRBV28
CDR3: CASSLRGQASSGANVLTF
DNA: TGTGCCAGCAGTTTAAGGGGACAGGCGTCCTCTGGGGCCAACGTCCTGACTTTC